The 12 T cell receptor beta chains reported below all come from one sample, sequenced in a study of OX40 agonist ivuxolimab in advanced cancers. The repertoire was sequenced with immunoSEQ multiplex PCR; TCRdb's copy has only in-frame clones and lacks some. Among roughly 72,000 clones listed, over 70% were seen once. This specimen was CD4+ or CD8+ T cells sorted from blood, taken in a trial of the OX40 agonist ivuxolimab. The receptors derive from an adult with an advanced solid tumor such as melanoma, head and neck, liver or kidney cancer.

This clone was observed a handful of times. V usage is TRBV6-5 and J usage is TRBJ1-1, with unresolved D. The CDR3 spans 14 residues. Germline V gene data show CDR1 as MNHEY and CDR2 as SVGAGI. Trimming took 6 bases from V and 4 from J, leaving 15 bases between them. CDR3 nucleotide sequence: TGTGCCAGCAGGATAGCCCCCGGAGGCACTGAAGCTTTCTTT. Protein product: CASRIAPGGTEAFF.

The rearrangement links TRBV5-6 to TRBJ1-2; 7 bases fit TRBD1. The CDR3 runs to 13 residues. Per germline, CDR1 SGHDT and CDR2 YYEEEE. V trimming: 4 bases; J trimming: 4 bases; junction bases outside the gene matches: 4. The CDR3 is CASSLGTAYGYTF. For the CDR3, the DNA is TGTGCCAGCAGCCTCGGGACAGCCTATGGCTACACCTTC.

The rearrangement links TRBV5-8 to TRBJ2-1, with D uncertain. The CDR3 is 9 residues long. Germline CDR1 SGHTS, CDR2 YDEGEE. Trimming pared 2 bases from V and 9 bases from J, leaving 0 bases between. This CDR3 reads CASSFEQFF. The CDR3, as DNA: TGTGCCAGCAGCTTTGAGCAGTTCTTC.

This chain links TRBV4-3 with TRBJ2-3; 7 nucleotides match TRBD2. V was pared by 0 bases and J by 6 bases, with 3 bases of the junction left unmatched. The germline gives CDR1 LGHNA, CDR2 YSLEER. The CDR3 is 14 amino acids. CDR3 residues: CASSQELATDTQYF. In DNA, the CDR3 is TGCGCCAGCAGCCAAGAACTAGCGACCGATACGCAGTATTTT.

The chain carries TRBV5-6 and TRBJ1-1, with D tentatively TRBD1 (5 bases). Trimming pared 0 bases from V and 5 bases from J, leaving 14 bases between. This CDR3 comprises 15 residues. The germline V gene encodes CDR1 SGHDT and CDR2 YYEEEE. Here the CDR3 reads CASSLAGQGRTEAFF. The CDR3 bases are TGTGCCAGCAGCTTGGCCGGGCAGGGTCGGACTGAAGCTTTCTTT.

The V call is TRBV4-1, the J call TRBJ1-1; D gene ambiguous. Germline V gene data show CDR1 as MGHRA and CDR2 as YSYEKL. This CDR3 is built from 17 residues. Between the trimmed V and J ends, which lost 1 base and 4 bases, there was a span of 19 bases. The CDR3 bases are TGCGCCAGCAGCCAAGCCATCACCTCGGGGTGGATCACTGAAGCTTTCTTT. It translates to CASSQAITSGWITEAFF.

In DNA, the CDR3 is TGTGCCAGCAGCTCGGACTCCTATAATTCACCCCTCCACTTT. It is translated as CASSSDSYNSPLHF. The rearrangement uses TRBV7-2 and TRBJ1-6, with unresolved D. The CDR3 loop spans 14 amino acids. The V and J ends lost 4 bases and 0 bases respectively, with 4 bases between them. Germline lookup yields CDR1 SGHTA and CDR2 FQGNSA.

This chain connects TRBV9 to TRBJ1-2; TRBD1 aligns across 9 bases. V shed 0 bases and J 7 bases; nucleotides not matched to a gene: 7. Germline-derived CDR1 and CDR2 are SGDLS and YYNGEE. The CDR3 has 15 amino acids. Written as DNA, the CDR3 is TGTGCCAGCAGCGTAGAAACAGGGGGCGCACTTGGCTACACCTTC. The encoded protein is CASSVETGGALGYTF.

This chain links TRBV5-1 with TRBJ2-5; D is possibly TRBD2 (6 bases). The CDR3 runs 14 residues. Germline lookup yields CDR1 SGHRS and CDR2 YFSETQ. Trimming removed 4 bases at V and 5 bases at J, with 15 bases between. CDR3 amino acids: CASSPAGGQETQYF. The CDR3 coding sequence is TGCGCCAGCAGCCCCGCAGGAGGGCAGGAGACCCAGTACTTC.

J is TRBJ1-5 and V is TRBV7-9; D possibly corresponds to TRBD1 (5 bases). Trimming took 4 bases from V and 5 from J, leaving 21 bases between them. CDR1 and CDR2 (germline): SEHNR, FQNEAQ (reference sequence). The CDR3 has 17 residues. This CDR3 reads CASSSSREGIPDQPQHF. The CDR3 DNA reads as TGTGCCAGCAGCTCCTCCAGAGAGGGGATCCCGGATCAGCCCCAGCATTTT.

The CDR3 loop is CASSSGTGPYSNQPQHF. CDR3 DNA sequence: TGTGCCAGCTCATCCGGGACAGGGCCTTATAGCAATCAGCCCCAGCATTTT. The chain couples TRBV18 to TRBJ1-5; 9 bases are shared with TRBD1. Germline CDR1 and CDR2: KGHSH and LQKENI. CDR3 length equals 17 residues. With 5 bases clipped from V and 0 bases from J, the junction kept 8 bases outside the gene matches.

As to this clone: At one boundary the junction diverges from the germline segment, which might be a read error. The V call is TRBV18, the J call TRBJ1-2; no firm D call. CDR1 and CDR2 (germline): KGHSH, LQKENI. This CDR3 region has 14 residues. CDR3 region: CASSLSGSNHGYTF. Here the CDR3 DNA reads TGTGCCAGCTCACTATCGGGGAGTAACCATGGCTACACCTTC.